These T cell receptor beta chains were read from a single sample in a study of cytomegalovirus exposure and HLA in healthy donors. Assay used: immunoSEQ multiplex PCR; TCRdb lists only in-frame clones, some missing. This table has 150,000 to 200,000 clones, over 60% appearing once. Specimen: PBMCs. These receptors were taken from a man aged 18 to 30 in good health and CMV-seronegative. CDR3s include the opening cysteine and the closing phenylalanine or tryptophan. D genes are given only for firm matches. The size entry is marked missing in some rows and otherwise reads once, few, many or a size class.

j_gene | abundance | d_gene | v_gene | CDR3nt | CDR3aa
TRBJ2-1 | few | . | TRBV5-1 | TGCGCCAGCAGCTTGGTTCCAGGGTCACTCTCCTACAATGAGCAGTTCTTC | CASSLVPGSLSYNEQFF
TRBJ1-5 | once | . | TRBV29-1 | TGCAGCGTAGCAAAAGCGGGGGGCGCCGGTCAGCCCCAGCATTTT | CSVAKAGGAGQPQHF
TRBJ1-2 | . | TRBD1 | TRBV27 | TGTGCCAGCAGTTTAGGACAGGGAGTCTATGGCTACACCTTC | CASSLGQGVYGYTF
TRBJ1-6 | . | . | TRBV2 | TGTGCCAGCAGACTTCAGGGCGATAGTTCACCCCTCCACTTT | CASRLQGDSSPLHF
TRBJ1-4 | . | . | TRBV7-9 | TGTGCCAGCAGCCGTTTACAGGGAAATGAAAAACTGTTTTTT | CASSRLQGNEKLFF
TRBJ1-3 | . | TRBD1 | TRBV2 | TGTGCCAGCAAACAGGGGGCAGGAAACACCATATATTTT | CASKQGAGNTIYF
TRBJ2-2 | . | TRBD1 | TRBV11-1 | TGTGCCAGCACCCCGGGACAGGGCCTCGGGGAGCTGTTTTTT | CASTPGQGLGELFF
TRBJ1-2 | . | TRBD1 | TRBV29-1 | TGCAGCGTTGAAGGGGATGACAGGGACGGCTACACCTTC | CSVEGDDRDGYTF
TRBJ2-1 | . | TRBD1 | TRBV9 | TGTGCCAGCAGCGTAGGACAGGGGAATTACAATGAGCAGTTCTTC | CASSVGQGNYNEQFF
TRBJ2-7 | . | TRBD1 | TRBV7-9 | TGTGCCAGCAGCTTAAGGGGGACAGGAGAGTACGAGCAGTACTTC | CASSLRGTGEYEQYF
TRBJ1-2 | few | TRBD1 | TRBV28 | TGTGCCAGCAGTCCCGGGGACAGGGGGGTATCTGGCTACACCTTC | CASSPGDRGVSGYTF
TRBJ2-7 | . | TRBD1 | TRBV7-9 | TGTGCCAGCAGGGGGGACAGGGGTGGAGAGCAGTACTTC | CASRGDRGGEQYF
TRBJ1-1 | . | TRBD1 | TRBV11-2 | TGTGCCAGCAGCGCCGGGACAGGGGGCACTGAAGCTTTCTTT | CASSAGTGGTEAFF
TRBJ1-5 | . | . | TRBV9 | TGTGCCAGCAGCGAGGGCTCAGGGTGGAGTCAGCCCCAGCATTTT | CASSEGSGWSQPQHF
TRBJ2-7 | . | TRBD2 | TRBV11-2 | TGTGCCAGCAGCCGCCGGGGGACTAGCGGCACCCCGAATTACTTC | CASSRRGTSGTPNYF
TRBJ2-3 | . | TRBD2 | TRBV6-6 | TGTGCCAGCAGTTCCAGCCCTAGCGGGGTCACAGATACGCAGTATTTT | CASSSSPSGVTDTQYF
TRBJ2-5 | . | TRBD2 | TRBV7-8 | TGTGCCAGCAGACGTGTTATAGCGGGGGGAACTCACGGGGGGACCCAGTACTTC | CASRRVIAGGTHGGTQYF
TRBJ2-1 | . | . | TRBV7-9 | TGTGCCAGCAGCTTAGAAAGGGACTGGCCCAACAATGAGCAGTTCTTC | CASSLERDWPNNEQFF
TRBJ1-1 | . | TRBD1 | TRBV6-5 | TGTGCCAGCAGTTACACCAGGACAGGGTGGGACACTGAAGCTTTCTTT | CASSYTRTGWDTEAFF
TRBJ2-3 | . | TRBD2 | TRBV7-3 | TGTGCCAGCAAACCGTTAGCGGGGGGTAGCACAGATACGCAGTATTTT | CASKPLAGGSTDTQYF
TRBJ1-1 | . | . | TRBV5-1 | TGCGCCAGCAGCTTTCCCCTGGGACGGGAGGGGACTGAAGCTTTCTTT | CASSFPLGREGTEAFF
TRBJ2-1 | . | TRBD2 | TRBV4-1 | TGCGCCAGCAGCCCCTATAGCGGGAGTGCTCGTGGGAATGAGCAGTTCTTC | CASSPYSGSARGNEQFF
TRBJ1-2 | . | TRBD1 | TRBV2 | TGTGCCAGCAAGGCAGGGGGTCTTGGCTACACCTTC | CASKAGGLGYTF